This note documents a single T cell receptor (beta chain) sequence. TCRdb re-called the RT-PCR reads through MiXCR, storing one row per CDR3 protein. The data show 800,000 to 1,000,000 distinct CDR3 sequences, around 17% seen once. The CDR3 spans 15 residues. The ends lost 7 bases at V and 5 bases at J; junction bases unmatched: 8. CDR1 and CDR2 from the germline V gene are SGHRS and YFSETQ. This sample was taken from a study of patients and donors after allogeneic stem cell transplantation. Sequencing used blood, either unsorted or a sorted T cell fraction (not recorded which). This rearrangement joins TRBV5-1 to TRBJ2-2; the match to TRBD1 covers 10 bases. The sequence was obtained from a human donor who was either an allogeneic HSCT recipient or a stem cell or donor lymphocyte infusion donor (not recorded which). It is not recorded whose cells these are; they may come from a transplant donor. The CDR3 here is CASVQGTGDTGELFF. CDR3 sequence (DNA): TGCGCCAGCGTCCAGGGGACAGGGGATACCGGGGAGCTGTTTTTT.